Listed below are T cell receptor beta chains from one sample, sequenced in a study of neurological immune-mediated disorders. One entry per CDR3 protein results from TCRdb running MiXCR on the 5' RACE reads. The profile shows 66,000 or so distinct CDR3 sequences, around 5.5% of them singletons. The sample taken for sequencing was PBMCs. The receptors here all came from a woman aged 25 to 45 with multiple sclerosis. Each CDR3 is given with its conserved first and last residue. The order of the fields is clone size, V gene, D gene, J gene, CDR3 protein, CDR3 DNA. D genes are given only for firm matches. Where a row states a size, it is once, few, many or the class of an expanded clone; other rows omit it.

many	TRBV6-5	NA	TRBJ1-1	CASSYSRAGKEEAFF	TGTGCCAGCAGTTACTCGAGGGCAGGGAAAGAGGAAGCTTTCTTT
many	TRBV9	NA	TRBJ2-2	CASSAEVQVRKGGELFF	TGTGCCAGCAGCGCCGAGGTACAGGTTCGAAAGGGCGGGGAGCTGTTTTTT
many	TRBV7-6	NA	TRBJ2-5	CASSPVGRETQYF	TGTGCCAGCAGCCCTGTAGGTCGAGAGACCCAGTACTTC
many	TRBV29-1	TRBD1	TRBJ2-7	CSVRDSSYSYEQYF	TGCAGCGTGAGGGACAGCTCATACTCCTACGAGCAGTACTTC
many	TRBV27	NA	TRBJ2-3	CASQEALTDTQYF	TGTGCCAGCCAGGAGGCATTAACAGATACGCAGTATTTT
many	TRBV11-3	NA	TRBJ2-7	CASSLGHPGVEQYF	TGTGCCAGCAGCTTAGGCCACCCCGGGGTCGAGCAGTACTTC
many	TRBV10-2	NA	TRBJ2-1	CASSSGLSSYNEQFF	TGCGCCAGCAGCTCGGGACTTAGCTCCTACAATGAGCAGTTCTTC
NA	TRBV10-3	NA	TRBJ2-1	CASQRAMAYNEQFF	TGTGCCAGCCAAAGGGCAATGGCTTACAATGAGCAGTTCTTC
many	TRBV6-5	TRBD1	TRBJ2-1	CASSRDRVMKQFF	TGTGCCAGCAGCCGGGACAGGGTGATGAAACAGTTCTTC
many	TRBV10-1	NA	TRBJ2-2	CASSESNRAGELFF	TGCGCCAGCAGTGAGTCGAATAGGGCCGGGGAGCTGTTTTTT
few	TRBV5-5	NA	TRBJ2-5	CASSLIRAGPAETQYF	TGTGCCAGCAGCCTCATTCGGGCGGGACCCGCGGAGACCCAGTACTTC
many	TRBV28	TRBD1	TRBJ2-7	CASSRLEDRGLEQYF	TGTGCCAGCAGTCGCCTGGAGGACAGGGGCCTCGAGCAGTACTTC
many	TRBV11-2	NA	TRBJ1-5	CASSLSLNQPQNF	TGTGCCAGCAGCTTATCCCTAAATCAGCCCCAGAATTTT
NA	TRBV3-1	TRBD1	TRBJ1-1	CASKNRDRVGVNTEAFF	TGTGCCAGCAAGAACCGGGACAGGGTGGGAGTTAACACTGAAGCTTTCTTT
many	TRBV5-1	NA	TRBJ2-5	CASSLVTETQYF	TGCGCCAGCAGCTTGGTTACGGAGACCCAGTACTTC
many	TRBV12-3/TRBV12-4	NA	TRBJ2-3	CASSLIDTQYF	TGTGCCAGCAGTTTGATAGATACGCAGTATTTT
many	TRBV10-3	NA	TRBJ2-7	CAIGQDSYEQYF	TGTGCCATCGGGCAGGACTCCTACGAGCAGTACTTC
many	TRBV4-1	NA	TRBJ2-7	CASSLQDSSLYEQYF	TGCGCCAGCAGCCTTCAGGACAGTTCCCTCTACGAGCAGTACTTC
many	TRBV5-1	NA	TRBJ1-1	CASSLVSRGKDEAFF	TGCGCCAGCAGCTTGGTATCTAGGGGAAAAGATGAAGCTTTCTTT
many	TRBV7-8	NA	TRBJ1-1	CASSPRTARDTEAFF	TGTGCCAGCAGCCCCCGGACAGCCCGGGACACTGAAGCTTTCTTT
few	TRBV29-1	NA	TRBJ1-2	CSVAGPLLGYTF	TGCAGCGTTGCAGGTCCCCTGCTAGGCTACACCTTC
many	TRBV6-1	NA	TRBJ2-7	CASSELFGEQYF	TGTGCCAGCAGTGAACTCTTCGGCGAGCAGTACTTC
NA	TRBV10-3	TRBD1	TRBJ2-7	CAISSWDRSIYEQYF	TGTGCCATCAGTTCTTGGGACAGGAGCATCTACGAGCAGTACTTC
many	TRBV20-1	TRBD1	TRBJ1-6	CSAIQGASNSPLNF	TGCAGTGCTATACAGGGGGCATCCAATTCACCCCTCAACTTT
many	TRBV5-6	TRBD2	TRBJ2-3	CASSPSGGLTDTQYF	TGTGCCAGCAGCCCTAGCGGGGGGCTGACAGATACGCAGTATTTT
many	TRBV20-1	NA	TRBJ1-5	CSALTVRPQHF	TGCAGTGCCCTAACCGTGCGGCCCCAGCATTTT
many	TRBV20-1	TRBD1	TRBJ1-2	CSAPGRGDRGLVGYTF	TGCAGTGCCCCCGGGAGGGGGGACAGGGGGTTAGTGGGCTACACCTTC
many	TRBV30	NA	TRBJ2-5	CAWSPGPPTQYF	TGTGCCTGGAGCCCCGGGCCCCCGACCCAGTACTTC
many	TRBV7-3	NA	TRBJ1-2	CASSLSGGGGYTF	TGTGCCAGCAGCTTATCTGGGGGAGGTGGCTACACCTTC
few	TRBV29-1	NA	TRBJ2-3	CSVGGTNTDTQYF	TGCAGCGTTGGGGGGACAAACACAGATACGCAGTATTTT
many	TRBV10-3	NA	TRBJ1-5	CAISGKGQPQHF	TGTGCCATCAGTGGGAAGGGTCAGCCCCAGCATTTT
many	TRBV20-1	TRBD1	TRBJ2-3	CSAAGTGTDTQYF	TGCAGTGCTGCAGGGACAGGCACAGATACGCAGTATTTT
many	TRBV3-1	NA	TRBJ2-5	CASSQEAGLGETQYF	TGTGCCAGCAGCCAAGAAGCCGGGTTGGGGGAGACCCAGTACTTC
many	TRBV2	NA	TRBJ2-7	CASSEGISYEQYF	TGTGCCAGCAGTGAAGGCATTTCCTACGAGCAGTACTTC
many	TRBV20-1	TRBD2	TRBJ2-7	CSAGRGGVRTRQQYF	TGCAGTGCAGGACGGGGGGGGGTTAGAACCCGACAGCAGTACTTC
many	TRBV15	TRBD2	TRBJ2-3	CATSRYKTSGGAEDTQYF	TGTGCCACCAGCAGGTACAAGACTAGCGGGGGGGCGGAAGATACGCAGTATTTT
few	TRBV20-1	NA	TRBJ2-7	CSARPPRSRSTYEQYF	TGCAGTGCTAGACCCCCCCGATCCCGCTCCACCTACGAGCAGTACTTC
many	TRBV20-1	NA	TRBJ2-2	CSASGGYTGELFF	TGCAGTGCTAGTGGGGGCTACACCGGGGAGCTGTTTTTT
NA	TRBV20-1	NA	TRBJ1-5	CSALGNGQKNQPQNF	TGCAGTGCTTTGGGGAACGGACAAAAAAATCAGCCCCAGAATTTT
many	TRBV7-9	NA	TRBJ1-1	CASSIRSDGTEAFF	TGTGCCAGCAGTATTAGGTCTGATGGCACTGAAGCTTTCTTT
many	TRBV29-1	NA	TRBJ1-2	CSVGGVKDYGYTF	TGCAGCGTTGGGGGGGTAAAAGACTATGGCTACACCTTC
few	TRBV4-1	NA	TRBJ1-1	CASRFQGPNTEAFF	TGCGCCAGCAGGTTTCAGGGCCCGAACACTGAAGCTTTCTTT
NA	TRBV20-1	TRBD1	TRBJ2-7	CSAGGTGHHEQYF	TGCAGTGCTGGGGGGACAGGGCACCACGAGCAGTACTTC
many	TRBV12-3/TRBV12-4	TRBD1	TRBJ2-3	CAITEKQGVRVGTQYF	TGTGCCATCACGGAAAAACAGGGGGTTCGAGTTGGTACGCAGTATTTT
many	TRBV20-1	TRBD2	TRBJ2-3	CSASSAGGRTDTQYF	TGCAGTGCTAGTAGTGCGGGGGGGCGCACAGATACGCAGTATTTT
NA	TRBV6-5	NA	TRBJ1-5	CASSYSIRGGQPQNF	TGTGCCAGCAGTTACTCGATCCGTGGTGGTCAGCCCCAGAATTTT
many	TRBV20-1	NA	TRBJ1-4	CSANSATNEKLFF	TGCAGTGCGAACAGTGCAACTAATGAAAAACTGTTTTTT
many	TRBV9	NA	TRBJ2-3	CASSALAGTSTDTQYF	TGTGCCAGCAGCGCACTGGCTGGGACCAGCACAGATACGCAGTATTTT
many	TRBV5-6	NA	TRBJ2-1	CASSSWSLSETQFF	TGTGCCAGCAGCTCTTGGTCTCTTAGCGAAACGCAGTTCTTC
many	TRBV5-1	NA	TRBJ1-1	CASSAAGNPTEAFF	TGCGCCAGCAGCGCAGCCGGGAACCCCACTGAAGCTTTCTTT
many	TRBV10-2	TRBD2	TRBJ2-7	CASTGGSYEQYF	TGCGCCAGCACGGGAGGGTCCTACGAGCAGTACTTC
many	TRBV11-2	NA	TRBJ1-1	CASSLSQGMVTEAFF	TGTGCCAGCAGCTTATCCCAGGGGATGGTCACTGAAGCTTTCTTT
many	TRBV7-2	NA	TRBJ1-4	CASSLSDTLGLFF	TGTGCCAGCAGCTTATCTGACACCCTTGGCCTGTTTTTT
many	TRBV20-1	TRBD1	TRBJ1-3	CSAPRSGQGGNTIYF	TGCAGTGCTCCGAGGTCGGGACAGGGCGGAAACACCATATATTTT
many	TRBV5-1	NA	TRBJ1-3	CASSLAGKGDTIYF	TGCGCCAGCAGCTTGGCAGGGAAGGGGGACACCATATATTTT
NA	TRBV3-1	TRBD1	TRBJ1-1	CASSPQGRTEAFF	TGTGCCAGCAGCCCACAGGGGCGCACTGAAGCTTTCTTT
many	TRBV20-1	NA	TRBJ1-5	CSASRRINQPQHF	TGCAGTGCTAGCCGCCGGATCAATCAGCCCCAGCATTTT
many	TRBV2	TRBD1	TRBJ1-1	CASSAGGNTEAFF	TGTGCCAGCAGTGCAGGGGGCAACACTGAAGCTTTCTTT